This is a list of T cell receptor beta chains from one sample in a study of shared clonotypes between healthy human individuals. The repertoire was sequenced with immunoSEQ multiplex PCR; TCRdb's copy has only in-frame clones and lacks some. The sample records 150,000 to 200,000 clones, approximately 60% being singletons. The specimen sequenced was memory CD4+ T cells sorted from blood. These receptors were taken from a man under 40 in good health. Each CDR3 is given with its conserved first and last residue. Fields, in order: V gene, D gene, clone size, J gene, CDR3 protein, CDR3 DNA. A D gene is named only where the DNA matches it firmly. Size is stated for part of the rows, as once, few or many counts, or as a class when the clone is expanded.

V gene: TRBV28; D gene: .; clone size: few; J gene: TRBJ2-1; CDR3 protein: CASGGLGTYNEQFF; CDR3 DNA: TGTGCCAGCGGGGGGCTCGGTACGTACAATGAGCAGTTCTTC
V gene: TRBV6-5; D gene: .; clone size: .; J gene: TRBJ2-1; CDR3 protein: CATFPGGDHNEQFF; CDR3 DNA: TGTGCCACCTTCCCCGGGGGTGACCACAATGAGCAGTTCTTC
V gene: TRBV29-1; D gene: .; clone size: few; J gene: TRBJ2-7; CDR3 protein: CSVQMPGYEQYF; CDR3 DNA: TGCAGCGTTCAGATGCCAGGTTACGAGCAGTACTTC
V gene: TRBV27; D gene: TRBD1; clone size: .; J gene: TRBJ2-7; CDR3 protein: CASSTDRGNSYEQYF; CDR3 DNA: TGTGCCAGCAGTACTGACAGGGGAAACTCCTACGAGCAGTACTTC
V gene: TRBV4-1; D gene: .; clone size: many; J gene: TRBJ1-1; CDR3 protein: CASSPPLRSTEAFF; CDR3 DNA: TGCGCCAGCAGCCCCCCCCTTAGGAGCACTGAAGCTTTCTTT
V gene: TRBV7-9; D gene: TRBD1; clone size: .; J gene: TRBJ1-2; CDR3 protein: CASSHTRGPRYGYTF; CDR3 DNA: TGTGCCAGCAGCCACACCAGGGGGCCGCGATATGGCTACACCTTC
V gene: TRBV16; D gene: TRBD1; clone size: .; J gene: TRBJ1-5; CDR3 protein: CASSQSLNRGGQPQHF; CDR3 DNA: TGTGCCAGCAGCCAATCATTGAACAGGGGAGGTCAGCCCCAGCATTTT
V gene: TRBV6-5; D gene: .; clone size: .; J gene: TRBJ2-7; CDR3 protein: CASSYLGGEQYF; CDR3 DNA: TGTGCCAGCAGTTACCTAGGGGGCGAGCAGTACTTC
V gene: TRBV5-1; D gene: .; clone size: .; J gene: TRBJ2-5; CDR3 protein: CASSSGDISSETQYF; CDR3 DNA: TGCGCCAGCAGCTCCGGAGACATTAGTTCGGAGACCCAGTACTTC
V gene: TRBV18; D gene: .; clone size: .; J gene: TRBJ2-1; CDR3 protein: CASSPDSNNEQFF; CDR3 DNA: TGTGCCAGCTCACCCGACAGCAACAATGAGCAGTTCTTC
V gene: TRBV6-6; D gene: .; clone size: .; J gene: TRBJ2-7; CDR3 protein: CASTPRDTSSYEQYF; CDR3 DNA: TGTGCCAGCACCCCCCGGGACACCAGCTCCTACGAGCAGTACTTC
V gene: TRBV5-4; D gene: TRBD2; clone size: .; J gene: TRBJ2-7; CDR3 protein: CASSLEWTGGSEQYF; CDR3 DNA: TGTGCCAGCAGCTTGGAATGGACGGGAGGAAGTGAGCAGTACTTC
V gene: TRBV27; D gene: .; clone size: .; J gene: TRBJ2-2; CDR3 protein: CASTRRGRVDTGELFF; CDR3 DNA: TGTGCCAGCACCCGGCGAGGGCGTGTGGACACCGGGGAGCTGTTTTTT
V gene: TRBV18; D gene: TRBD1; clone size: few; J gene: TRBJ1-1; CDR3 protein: CASSPGTGRLNTEAFF; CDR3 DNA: TGTGCCAGCTCACCAGGGACAGGGAGGTTGAACACTGAAGCTTTCTTT
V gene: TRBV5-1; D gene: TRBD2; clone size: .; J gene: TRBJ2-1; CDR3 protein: CASSPGGSRDEQFF; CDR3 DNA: TGCGCCAGCAGCCCTGGCGGGAGCCGGGATGAGCAGTTCTTC
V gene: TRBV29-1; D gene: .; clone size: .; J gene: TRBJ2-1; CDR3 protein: CSVAKSSYNEQFF; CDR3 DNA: TGCAGCGTTGCTAAGAGCTCCTACAATGAGCAGTTCTTC
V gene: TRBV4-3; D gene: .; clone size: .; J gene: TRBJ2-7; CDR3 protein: CASSQDVGAYEQYF; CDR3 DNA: TGCGCCAGCAGCCAAGATGTGGGGGCCTACGAGCAGTACTTC
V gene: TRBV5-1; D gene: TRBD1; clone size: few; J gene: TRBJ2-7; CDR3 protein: CASSGTGGSYEQYF; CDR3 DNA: TGCGCCAGCAGCGGGACAGGGGGATCCTACGAGCAGTACTTC
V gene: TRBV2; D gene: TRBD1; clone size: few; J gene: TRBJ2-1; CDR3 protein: CASSVRQGDNEQFF; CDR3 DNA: TGTGCCAGCAGTGTAAGACAGGGGGACAATGAGCAGTTCTTC
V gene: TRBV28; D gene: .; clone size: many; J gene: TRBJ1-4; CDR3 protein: CASSPLGRSNEKLFF; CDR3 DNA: TGTGCCAGCAGTCCCCTGGGACGGTCTAATGAAAAACTGTTTTTT
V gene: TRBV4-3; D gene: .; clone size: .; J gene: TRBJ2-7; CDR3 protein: CASSQDWGHSYEQYF; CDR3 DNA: TGCGCCAGCAGCCAAGATTGGGGCCATTCCTACGAGCAGTACTTC
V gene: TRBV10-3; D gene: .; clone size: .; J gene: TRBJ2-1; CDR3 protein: CAISESRGAYNDGEQFF; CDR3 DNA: TGTGCCATCAGTGAGTCGCGGGGCGCCTACAATGACGGTGAGCAGTTCTTC
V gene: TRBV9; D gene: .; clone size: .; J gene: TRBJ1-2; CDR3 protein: CASTLTIRSPNYGYTF; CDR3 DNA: TGTGCCAGCACCCTCACCATTCGCAGCCCTAACTATGGCTACACCTTC
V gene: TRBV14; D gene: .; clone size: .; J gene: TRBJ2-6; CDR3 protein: CASSQDLGRLNVLTF; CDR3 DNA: TGTGCCAGCAGCCAAGACCTCGGGAGACTCAACGTCCTGACTTTC
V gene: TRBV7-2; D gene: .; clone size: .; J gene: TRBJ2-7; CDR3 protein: CASSLRGEGSEQYF; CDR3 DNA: TGTGCCAGCAGCTTAAGGGGCGAAGGGTCCGAGCAGTACTTC
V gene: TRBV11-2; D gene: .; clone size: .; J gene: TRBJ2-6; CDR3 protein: CASSRLGQAGANVLTF; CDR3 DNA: TGTGCCAGCAGCCGCCTGGGGCAAGCCGGGGCCAACGTCCTGACTTTC
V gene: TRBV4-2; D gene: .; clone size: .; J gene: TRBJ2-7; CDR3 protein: CASSQVTSGAYEQYF; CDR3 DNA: TGTGCCAGCAGCCAAGTGACCTCGGGGGCCTACGAGCAGTACTTC
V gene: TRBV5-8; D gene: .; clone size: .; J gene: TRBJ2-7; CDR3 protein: CASSLSAVEVSSQYF; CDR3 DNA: TGTGCCAGCAGCTTGTCCGCGGTCGAAGTATCAAGTCAGTACTTC
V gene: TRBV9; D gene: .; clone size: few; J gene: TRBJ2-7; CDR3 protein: CASSVAPNTEYEQYF; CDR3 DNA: TGTGCCAGCAGCGTAGCCCCCAACACGGAATACGAGCAGTACTTC
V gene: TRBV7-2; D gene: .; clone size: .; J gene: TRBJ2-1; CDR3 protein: CASSVQGFGGDEQFF; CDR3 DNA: TGTGCCAGCAGCGTACAGGGTTTTGGAGGCGATGAGCAGTTCTTC
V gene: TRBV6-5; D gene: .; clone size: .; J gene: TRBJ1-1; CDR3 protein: CASKIQGKSEAFF; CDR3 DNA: TGTGCCAGCAAAATACAGGGCAAGTCTGAAGCTTTCTTT
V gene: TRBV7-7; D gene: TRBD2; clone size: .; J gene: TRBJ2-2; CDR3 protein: CATLGSGRAEAGELFF; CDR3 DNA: TGTGCCACACTGGGGAGCGGGAGGGCCGAAGCCGGGGAGCTGTTTTTT
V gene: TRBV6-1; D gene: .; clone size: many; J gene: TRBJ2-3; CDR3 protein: CASSEMGTDTQYF; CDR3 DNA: TGTGCCAGCAGTGAAATGGGAACAGATACGCAGTATTTT
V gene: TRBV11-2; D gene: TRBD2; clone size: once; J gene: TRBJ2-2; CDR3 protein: CASSLGLAVNTGELFF; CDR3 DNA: TGTGCCAGCAGCTTAGGACTAGCGGTTAACACCGGGGAGCTGTTTTTT
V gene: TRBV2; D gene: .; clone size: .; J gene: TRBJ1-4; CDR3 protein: CASRQGGEKLFF; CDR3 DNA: TGTGCCAGCAGACAGGGTGGCGAAAAACTGTTTTTT
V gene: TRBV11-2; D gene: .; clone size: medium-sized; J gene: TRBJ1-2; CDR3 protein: CASSPGSGYTF; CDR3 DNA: TGTGCCAGCAGCCCAGGGTCGGGCTACACCTTC
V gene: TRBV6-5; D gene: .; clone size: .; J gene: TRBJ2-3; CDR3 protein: CASSFASTDTQYF; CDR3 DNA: TGTGCCAGCAGTTTCGCTAGCACAGATACGCAGTATTTT
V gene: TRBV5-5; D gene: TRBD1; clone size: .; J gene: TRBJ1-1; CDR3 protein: CASSFDRAPTEAFF; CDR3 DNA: TGTGCCAGCAGCTTCGACAGGGCCCCCACTGAAGCTTTCTTT
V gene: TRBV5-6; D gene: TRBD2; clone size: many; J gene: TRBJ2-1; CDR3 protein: CASSVPSGIYEQFF; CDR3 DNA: TGTGCCAGCAGCGTCCCTAGCGGGATCTATGAGCAGTTCTTC
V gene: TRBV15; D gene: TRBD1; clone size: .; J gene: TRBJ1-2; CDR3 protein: CATSRGNKIGTGGKIYGYTF; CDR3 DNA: TGTGCCACCAGCAGAGGGAACAAAATTGGGACAGGGGGCAAGATTTATGGCTACACCTTC